This entry lists 10 T cell receptor beta chains sequenced from one sample in a study of OX40 agonist ivuxolimab in advanced cancers. The data were produced by immunoSEQ multiplex PCR, yet TCRdb's version contains in-frame clones alone and is incomplete. The sample has fewer than 50,000 clones; 92% are singletons. The specimen was CD4+ or CD8+ T cells sorted from blood, collected in a trial of the OX40 agonist ivuxolimab. Source of these receptors: an adult with an advanced solid tumor such as melanoma, head and neck, liver or kidney cancer.

This chain uses TRBV9 with TRBJ2-1, with 8 nucleotides matching TRBD2. Per the germline V gene, CDR1 is SGDLS and CDR2 is YYNGEE. The CDR3 is 15 amino acids. With 2 bases clipped from V and 8 bases from J, the junction kept 9 bases outside the gene matches. The CDR3 loop is CASSVWSGSIDEQFF. CDR3 nucleotides: TGTGCCAGCAGCGTTTGGAGCGGGAGCATCGATGAGCAGTTCTTC.

The J gene is TRBJ1-6, the V gene TRBV6-1; D is unclear. CDR3 length: 12 residues. Germline V lookup: CDR1 MNHNS, CDR2 SASEGT. Trimming took 7 bases from V and 9 from J, leaving 10 bases between them. The CDR3 reads CASTRSGSPLHF. The CDR3 coding sequence is TGTGCCAGCACCAGGTCAGGTTCACCCCTCCACTTT.

The rearrangement joins TRBV10-3 to TRBJ1-1, with 8 bases fitting TRBD1. CDR3 length equals 14 residues. CDR1 is ENHRY, CDR2 SYGVKD, per germline. V was pared by 10 bases and J by 5 bases, with 12 bases of the junction left unmatched. Here the CDR3 DNA reads TGTGCCACCGCCGGGACAGGCGAAGAAACTGAAGCTTTCTTT. It yields the protein CATAGTGEETEAFF.

The gene calls are TRBV27 and TRBJ2-3, with D hard to call. The CDR3 length is 13 residues. CDR1 and CDR2 (germline): MNHEY, SMNVEV (reference sequence). Trimming took 2 bases from V and 2 from J, leaving 5 bases between them. The CDR3 DNA follows: TGTGCCAGCAGTTTAATCTACACAGATACGCAGTATTTT. Its translation: CASSLIYTDTQYF.

J is TRBJ2-7 and V is TRBV20-1, with D hard to call. The CDR3 runs to 11 residues. Per the germline V gene, CDR1 is DFQATT and CDR2 is SNEGSKA (reference sequence). The V end was cut by 1 base, the J end by 7 bases, with 8 bases between. As DNA, the CDR3 is TGCAGTGCTAGAGGGCCCGGGGAGCAGTACTTC. This gives the protein CSARGPGEQYF.

The V and J genes are TRBV27 and TRBJ2-7; 8 bases are a match to TRBD1. Germline V gene lookup returns CDR1 MNHEY and CDR2 SMNVEV (reference sequence). V was pared by 5 bases and J by 5 bases, with 8 bases of the junction left unmatched. The CDR3 sequence is 14 residues long. CDR3 nucleotides: TGTGCCAGCAGTCAGGGGGCCCGTTCTCACGAGCAGTACTTC. As protein: CASSQGARSHEQYF.

The CDR3 is CAASVKQGTEAFF. In nucleotides, the CDR3 is TGTGCCGCCTCAGTGAAGCAGGGCACTGAAGCTTTCTTT. This chain links TRBV6-4 with TRBJ1-1; D is perhaps TRBD1 (5 bases). With 11 bases removed from V and 4 bases from J, the gap between germline ends came to 17 bases. Germline V gene data show CDR1 as MRHNA and CDR2 as SNTAGT. The CDR3 length is 13 residues.

This clone was seen a few times. The chain carries TRBV2 and TRBJ2-2, with 9 bases fitting TRBD1. The CDR3 has 16 amino acids. Germline V gene lookup returns CDR1 SNHLY and CDR2 FYNNEI. J lost 2 bases, V lost 6 bases, and 7 bases had no gene match. DNA for the CDR3: TGTGCCAGCAGCTCCGGGACAGGGATCAACACCGGGGAGCTGTTTTTT. It is translated as CASSSGTGINTGELFF.

This clone is medium-sized within its sample. The V gene is TRBV25-1, the J gene TRBJ1-2; the D is unclear. Trimming cost V 3 bases and J 3 bases, with 11 bases left between them. From germline, CDR1 is MGHDK and CDR2 SYGVNS. This CDR3 comprises 14 residues. The CDR3 coding sequence is TGTGCCAGCAGTGATGTAGGGAACGACTATGGCTACACCTTC. Protein product: CASSDVGNDYGYTF.

The rearrangement uses TRBV6-1 and TRBJ2-7; D ambiguous. The V gene's germline CDR1 is MNHNS and CDR2 SASEGT. CDR3 length: 11 residues. V shed 6 bases and J shed 2 bases, with 5 bases lying between them. This CDR3 is CASRAAYEQYV. CDR3 DNA: TGTGCCAGCAGGGCCGCCTACGAGCAGTACGTC.